A selection of T cell receptor beta chains follows, all from one sample in a study of identical twins. A single record per CDR3 protein comes from TCRdb applying MiXCR to the 5' RACE reads. The top ten hold around 0.48% of the sample, which has around 530,000 distinct CDR3 sequences, roughly 15% seen once. This sample also appeared in a second study, on yellow fever vaccine responses in identical twins.

The sample consisted of CD4+ T cells sorted from blood. These receptors were obtained from a woman aged 18-29 years in good health. Both conserved end residues are part of each CDR3. D genes are given only for firm matches. Only part of the rows carry a size: once, few, many, or a class if the clone is expanded.

clone size	D gene	V gene	J gene	CDR3 DNA	CDR3 protein
.	TRBD2	TRBV5-6	TRBJ2-5	TGTGCCAGCAGCTCGAGGCTAGCGGGAGTAGAGACCCAGTACTTC	CASSSRLAGVETQYF
few	.	TRBV19	TRBJ1-2	TGTGCCAGTAGCAACAGGGTTGGCTACACCTTC	CASSNRVGYTF
.	.	TRBV2	TRBJ2-1	TGTGCCAGCAGCGGGGGAGGCGGTCCTCCATACAATAAGCAGTTCTTC	CASSGGGGPPYNKQFF
many	TRBD1	TRBV7-2	TRBJ2-4	TGTGCCAGCAGCACGACAGGGCTAGCCAAAAACATTCAGTACTTC	CASSTTGLAKNIQYF
.	.	TRBV28	TRBJ2-7	TGTGCCACGACTGCCAATCCCTACGAGCAGTACTTC	CATTANPYEQYF
.	TRBD1	TRBV6-1	TRBJ1-5	TGTGCCAGCAGCCCCGGGGGGGGACAGAGCAATCAGCCCCAGCATTTT	CASSPGGGQSNQPQHF
.	TRBD2	TRBV5-1	TRBJ2-1	TGCGCCAGCAGCTTGACCAGCGGGGTTGGTGAGCAGTTCTTC	CASSLTSGVGEQFF
few	.	TRBV13	TRBJ2-1	TGTGCCAGCAGCTTAGTTTACGGGAGCCCTAACAATGAGCAGTTCTTC	CASSLVYGSPNNEQFF
.	TRBD2	TRBV11-1	TRBJ2-3	TGTGCCAGCAGCTTAGTTCCTGGACTAGCGGGGATCACAGATACGCAGTATTTT	CASSLVPGLAGITDTQYF
.	.	TRBV20-1	TRBJ1-1	TGCAGTGCTAGTGGCCCCAGTGAAGCTTTCTTT	CSASGPSEAFF
.	TRBD1	TRBV11-2	TRBJ1-3	TGTGCCAGCAGCTTAGCGGGACAGAGCTCTGGAAACACCATATATTTT	CASSLAGQSSGNTIYF
.	TRBD1	TRBV7-9	TRBJ2-3	TGTGCCAGCAGCTTCCGACAGGGGGCGGGGGATACGCAGTATTTT	CASSFRQGAGDTQYF
few	.	TRBV6-5	TRBJ1-1	TGTGCCAGCAGTTACTCGAAATTTCCAGGGGCGGGGACTGAAGCTTTCTTT	CASSYSKFPGAGTEAFF
.	.	TRBV29-1	TRBJ2-5	TGCAGCGTGGGACCGGGACCTCATTCTGAGACCCAGTACTTC	CSVGPGPHSETQYF